This is a list of T cell receptor beta chains from one sample in a study of T cell responses to AZD1222 COVID-19 vaccine. The method was immunoSEQ multiplex PCR; TCRdb's version includes in-frame clones alone and lacks a portion of them. The sample lists 100,000 to 150,000 clones, 80% to 95% occurring once. The specimen comprised peripheral blood, sampled 28 days after the second AZD1222 dose. Receptors originate from an adult who received the AZD1222 COVID-19 vaccine. Both conserved end residues are trimmed from each CDR3. Fields, in order: V gene, CDR3 protein.

V: TRBV18; CDR3: ASSPSGGGQPQH
V: TRBV5-1; CDR3: ASSLGVGGLNEQF
V: TRBV2; CDR3: ASSEAGATNEKLF
V: TRBV2; CDR3: ASSETGGPNNEQF
V: TRBV5-1; CDR3: ASSYETEKPLH
V: TRBV28; CDR3: ASSRFKEKLF
V: TRBV6-2/TRBV6-3; CDR3: ASSDGTSGQNEQF
V: TRBV27; CDR3: ASSFGRNTGELF
V: TRBV19; CDR3: ASSTGRGYGYT
V: TRBV6-5; CDR3: ASSYRTGDETQY
V: TRBV30; CDR3: AWSFSLLTDTQY
V: TRBV27; CDR3: ASSSRGVSTDTQY
V: TRBV24-1; CDR3: ATKGSTDTQY
V: TRBV7-2; CDR3: ASSQTSGQSSYNEQF
V: TRBV7-2; CDR3: ASSLGRTNTEAF
V: TRBV30; CDR3: AWNAGINSPLH
V: TRBV28; CDR3: ASSSRRTGYEQY
V: TRBV13; CDR3: ASNHGGFAGANVLT
V: TRBV7-9; CDR3: ASSSQGPVNQPQH
V: TRBV7-2; CDR3: ASSLARGQINEQF
V: TRBV5-1; CDR3: ASSLGDRLTGELF
V: TRBV7-3; CDR3: ASSFDRFNEQF
V: TRBV5-1; CDR3: ASSLGQGQPQH
V: TRBV28; CDR3: ASSPLGGADYGYT
V: TRBV12-3/TRBV12-4; CDR3: ASRRTLNTEAF
V: TRBV24-1; CDR3: ATSEWTGAYNEQF
V: TRBV16; CDR3: ASSQSTTGQGAGEQY